The text below deals with one T cell receptor (beta chain). Its antigen is not known. The CDR3 spans 13 residues. From germline, CDR1 is SGHRS and CDR2 YFSETQ. The V end was cut by 2 bases, the J end by 3 bases, with 6 bases between. This sample is drawn from a study of cytomegalovirus exposure and HLA in healthy donors. TCRdb's table, derived via immunoSEQ multiplex PCR, lists solely in-frame clones and lacks some. The sample holds over 200,000 clones, approximately 82% seen once. Regarding the study as a whole: Researchers catalogued 160 or so TCR beta chains as cytomegalovirus-associated. Subsequent analysis revealed that first-cohort TCR clusters tended to co-occur in the roughly 120 validation repertoires.

Sequenced: PBMCs. The TCR comes from a woman under 30 in good health and CMV-seronegative. V usage is TRBV5-1 and J usage is TRBJ1-5; tentatively, D is TRBD1 (5 bases). The CDR3 nucleotides are TGCGCCAGCAGCTTAGGGGCCAATCAGCCCCAGCATTTT. It codes for CASSLGANQPQHF.